These 26 T cell receptor beta chains were all obtained from the same sample, sequenced in a study of T-cell reconstitution after alpha-beta-depleted transplantation in children. Unique molecular identifiers tagged the TCRbeta library. One entry per CDR3 protein results from TCRdb running MiXCR on the PCR reads. The sample has about 610,000 distinct CDR3 sequences; 10% are singletons. Material: PBMCs from the stem cell graft donor, obtained from the stem cell graft. These TCRs come from a human donor who donated a stem cell graft to a child with acute myeloid leukemia.

This clonotype was counted between two and nine times. The chain combines TRBV5-1 with TRBJ2-7; 9 positions match TRBD2. V dropped 0 bases and J dropped 3; count of bases not matched to a gene: 7. CDR1 and CDR2 from the germline V gene are SGHRS and YFSETQ. This CDR3 is built from 16 residues. The CDR3 nucleotides read TGCGCCAGCAGCTTGGGTCCAGGACTAGCGCTCTACGAGCAGTACTTC. The encoded protein is CASSLGPGLALYEQYF.

There are many counts of this clonotype. The rearrangement links TRBV5-1 to TRBJ2-3; D remains unclear. The length of the CDR3 is 12 residues. Trimming left V 4 bases short and J 5 bases short, with 8 bases between. Germline V CDR1 and CDR2: SGHRS, YFSETQ. CDR3 amino acids: CASSESGDTQYF. The CDR3 DNA sequence: TGCGCCAGCAGCGAATCAGGAGATACGCAGTATTTT.

This chain links TRBV20-1 with TRBJ2-1, with 14 bases lining up with TRBD2. The germline V gene has CDR1 DFQATT and CDR2 SNEGSKA (reference sequence). The CDR3 is made up of 17 amino acids. Here the CDR3 DNA reads TGCAGCGCCAGACTAGCGGGAGGGCAGGGGGGCTACAATGAGCAGTTCTTC. Protein: CSARLAGGQGGYNEQFF.

V usage is TRBV12-3 or TRBV12-4 and J usage is TRBJ1-5; D call uncertain. The CDR3 contains 11 residues. V was cut by 6 bases and J by 4 bases, with 4 bases left in between. DNA for the CDR3: TGTGCCAGCAGCACAAATCAGCCCCAGCATTTT. Translating it yields CASSTNQPQHF.

The chain joins TRBV5-1 to TRBJ2-3; unclear D gene. With 7 bases removed from V and 2 bases from J, the gap between germline ends came to 17 bases. Germline loops: CDR1 SGHRS, CDR2 YFSETQ. The CDR3 length is 15 residues. The CDR3 nucleotides read TGCGCCAGCCTTAAAGACGTTCATTCCACAGATACGCAGTATTTT. Translation gives CASLKDVHSTDTQYF.

This clonotype showed up just a few times. V is TRBV12-3 or TRBV12-4 and J is TRBJ2-1, with 7 bases identical to TRBD2. V was clipped by 4 bases and J by 5 bases; unmatched bases: 5. The CDR3 loop spans 14 amino acids. The CDR3 is CASSSWGGDNEQFF. For the CDR3, the DNA is TGTGCCAGCAGTTCCTGGGGAGGGGACAATGAGCAGTTCTTC.

The rearrangement links TRBV12-3 or TRBV12-4 to TRBJ2-1; the D gene is possibly TRBD1 (5 bases). V gave up 8 bases and J gave up 5 bases, with 19 bases separating them. The CDR3 loop spans 15 amino acids. This chain's CDR3 is CASQLRGAVNNEQFF. CDR3 DNA sequence: TGTGCCAGCCAACTCCGTGGGGCAGTGAACAATGAGCAGTTCTTC.

This clonotype was observed a handful of times. The chain is built from TRBV6-2 or TRBV6-3 and TRBJ2-2, with TRBD1 matching 8 bases. The CDR3 runs 16 residues. V lost 6 bases and J lost 4; bases outside the gene matches: 10. Germline assignment: CDR1 MNHEY and CDR2 SVGEGT. In DNA, the CDR3 is TGTGCCAGCAGCCGCCCTGGACAGGGACGCACCGGGGAGCTGTTTTTT. Translation gives CASSRPGQGRTGELFF.

This clonotype was detected ten times or more. The chain is built from TRBV7-9 and TRBJ1-6; 7 nucleotides line up with TRBD1. The junction had 12 bases not matched to a gene; V was cut back by 6 bases and J by 7 bases. CDR1 SEHNR and CDR2 FQNEAQ come from the germline V gene (reference sequence). The CDR3 consists of 16 residues. For the CDR3, the DNA is TGTGCCAGCAGTCTCAATCCGGGACAGTTGAATTCACCCCTCCACTTT. Protein sequence: CASSLNPGQLNSPLHF.

This clonotype has just a few counts. CDR3 amino acids: CASSSRPDSYGYTF. CDR3 nucleotides: TGTGCCAGCAGCTCAAGACCCGACAGCTATGGCTACACCTTC. The chain uses TRBV7-9 and TRBJ1-2; D perhaps matches TRBD1 (5 bases). The V gene's germline CDR1 is SEHNR and CDR2 FQNEAQ (reference sequence). The CDR3 is 14 amino acids. V dropped 4 bases and J dropped 4 bases, with 13 bases sitting between them.

There are a few counts of this clonotype. CDR3 residues: CASSPILAKNIQYF. The CDR3 DNA sequence: TGTGCCAGCAGTCCCATACTAGCCAAAAACATTCAGTACTTC. The gene calls are TRBV7-9 and TRBJ2-4; D not resolved. Trimming took off 6 bases at V and 0 bases at J, with 9 bases between the two ends. Germline assignment: CDR1 SEHNR and CDR2 FQNEAQ (reference sequence). This CDR3 is built from 14 residues.

This clonotype came up a few times. This chain uses TRBV6-2 or TRBV6-3 with TRBJ2-7; 7 bases fit TRBD2. The V gene's germline CDR1 is MNHEY and CDR2 SVGEGT. This CDR3 is built from 14 residues. Germline trimming cut 10 bases from V and 9 bases from J; bases unmatched to any gene: 18. The CDR3 loop reads CATTEGGPFSGQYF. The CDR3 coding sequence is TGTGCCACCACTGAGGGAGGGCCTTTTTCCGGGCAGTACTTC.

This clonotype was picked up a small number of times. The chain employs TRBV7-2 and TRBJ2-3; D is perhaps TRBD1 (6 bases). Deletions cut 4 bases from V and 6 bases from J, with 8 bases between. The germline V gene encodes CDR1 SGHTA and CDR2 FQGNSA. The CDR3 loop spans 12 amino acids. Here the CDR3 DNA reads TGTGCCAGCAGCTCAGGGGAGGATACGCAGTATTTT. It translates to CASSSGEDTQYF.

The chain employs TRBV24-1 and TRBJ2-7, with D tentatively TRBD1 (6 bases). The CDR3 contains 16 residues. V was shortened by 9 bases and J by 4 bases, with 24 bases between the two germline ends. CDR1 and CDR2 from the germline V gene are KGHDR and SFDVKD. The CDR3 loop is CATGPIRGSKLYEQYF. Written as DNA, the CDR3 is TGTGCCACCGGCCCCATAAGGGGGTCGAAGCTGTACGAGCAGTACTTC.

On this clonotype itself: A much larger clone differs by one base, so this may be a read error. CDR3 in amino acids: CAISESDGAGNTINF. The CDR3 coding sequence is TGTGCCATCAGTGAGTCTGACGGAGCTGGAAACACCATAAATTTT. The chain couples TRBV10-3 to TRBJ1-3; D not resolved. The CDR3 loop spans 15 amino acids. CDR1 is ENHRY, CDR2 SYGVKD, per germline.

This clonotype was detected many times. The chain links TRBV6-1 to TRBJ2-3; the D gene is possibly TRBD2 (6 bases). The CDR3 has 15 residues. V was pared by 5 bases and J by 4 bases, with 16 bases between. Germline V gives CDR1 MNHNS, CDR2 SASEGT. The CDR3 protein is CASSRISGASDTQYF. The CDR3 DNA reads as TGTGCCAGCAGTCGCATTAGCGGAGCGTCAGATACGCAGTATTTT.

V is TRBV27 and J is TRBJ2-1; 7 bases fit TRBD2. The germline gives CDR1 MNHEY, CDR2 SMNVEV (reference sequence). Trimming at V came to 6 bases and at J to 0 bases, leaving 8 bases not matched to a gene. CDR3 length: 16 amino acids. CDR3 sequence: CASRGGNGFSYNEQFF. DNA of the CDR3: TGTGCCAGCAGGGGAGGGAACGGGTTCTCCTACAATGAGCAGTTCTTC.

This clonotype was observed at least ten times. A read error may produce the germline difference seen at one junction end. The chain employs TRBV20-1 and TRBJ2-1, with TRBD2 matching 11 bases. This CDR3 comprises 16 residues. CDR1 and CDR2 from the germline V gene are DFQATT and SNEGSKA (reference sequence). The CDR3 DNA sequence: TGCAGTGCCAGAGGTCTAGCGGGAGGCTCCTACAATGAGCAGTTCTTC. This codes for CSARGLAGGSYNEQFF.

This rearrangement joins TRBV7-2 to TRBJ1-6, with TRBD1 identical over 9 bases. J lost 6 bases, V lost 1 base, and 1 base had no gene match. CDR1 and CDR2 (germline): SGHTA, FQGNSA. The length of the CDR3 is 15 residues. The CDR3 is CASSLEGQGNSPLHF. The CDR3 bases are TGTGCCAGCAGCTTAGAGGGACAGGGTAATTCACCCCTCCACTTT. Drawing the rest from reference TRBV7-2 and TRBJ1-6, the complete variable domain is GAGVSQSPSNKVTEKGKDVELRCDPISGHTALYWYRQSLGQGLEFLIYFQGNSAPDKSGLPSDRFSAERTGGSVSTLTIQRTQQEDSAVYLCASSLEGQGNSPLHFGNGTRLTVT.

This clonotype was seen once. This sequence joins TRBV30 and TRBJ2-7, with 8 bases fitting TRBD1. The junction had 11 bases not matched to a gene; V was cut back by 4 bases and J by 3 bases. This CDR3 spans 15 amino acids. Germline CDR1 GTSNPN, CDR2 SVGIG (reference sequence). The CDR3: CAWTVPGTGFYEQYF. The CDR3 DNA follows: TGTGCCTGGACGGTCCCCGGGACAGGCTTCTACGAGCAGTACTTC.

This clonotype turned up a few times. The J gene is TRBJ1-2, the V gene TRBV27, with D uncertain. CDR1 MNHEY and CDR2 SMNVEV come from the germline V gene (reference sequence). Trimming removed 5 bases from V and 5 bases from J, with 24 bases in between. This CDR3 spans 17 amino acids. This CDR3 is CASSPLGERLQAYGYTF. The CDR3 coding sequence is TGTGCCAGCAGTCCCCTGGGCGAACGACTCCAGGCTTATGGCTACACCTTC.

This sequence joins TRBV6-1 and TRBJ2-7; the match to TRBD2 covers 11 bases. CDR1 and CDR2 from the germline V gene are MNHNS and SASEGT. The CDR3 sequence is 14 residues long. The junction had 8 bases not matched to a gene; V was cut back by 7 bases and J by 6 bases. This CDR3 is CASIPSGRSGEQYF. DNA of the CDR3: TGTGCCAGCATCCCTAGCGGGAGGTCCGGCGAGCAGTACTTC.

This clonotype was detected a few times. The gene calls are TRBV5-1 and TRBJ1-1; D is perhaps TRBD1 (6 bases). V lost 4 bases and J 1 base, leaving 14 bases between the germline ends. The CDR3 runs 15 residues. Germline V CDR1 and CDR2: SGHRS, YFSETQ. The CDR3 reads CASSATRGQNTEAFF. The CDR3 DNA reads TGCGCCAGCAGCGCGACACGGGGACAGAACACTGAAGCTTTCTTT.

The chain joins TRBV6-5 to TRBJ2-1; D ambiguous. The CDR3 extends over 13 amino acids. CDR1 is MNHEY, CDR2 SVGAGI, per germline. The V and J ends lost 5 bases and 7 bases respectively, with 12 bases between them. CDR3 amino acids: CASSPQLWNEQFF. CDR3 DNA sequence: TGTGCCAGCAGTCCGCAACTCTGGAATGAGCAGTTCTTC.

This clonotype has ten or more counts. The chain combines TRBV20-1 with TRBJ1-1, with no clear D. The CDR3 contains 12 residues. CDR1 DFQATT and CDR2 SNEGSKA come from the germline V gene (reference sequence). V shed 0 bases and J shed 4 bases, with 6 bases lying between them. CDR3: CSARDKGTEAFF. For the CDR3, the DNA is TGCAGTGCTAGAGATAAGGGCACTGAAGCTTTCTTT.

This clonotype was recorded many times. The chain employs TRBV7-9 and TRBJ2-3; D is uncertain. The CDR3 totals 15 residues. Germline values: CDR1 SEHNR, CDR2 FQNEAQ (reference sequence). Between the trimmed V and J ends, which lost 5 bases and 2 bases, there was a span of 14 bases. CDR3 protein: CASSPNSDLTDTQYF. CDR3 sequence (DNA): TGTGCCAGCAGCCCCAACAGCGATCTCACAGATACGCAGTATTTT.